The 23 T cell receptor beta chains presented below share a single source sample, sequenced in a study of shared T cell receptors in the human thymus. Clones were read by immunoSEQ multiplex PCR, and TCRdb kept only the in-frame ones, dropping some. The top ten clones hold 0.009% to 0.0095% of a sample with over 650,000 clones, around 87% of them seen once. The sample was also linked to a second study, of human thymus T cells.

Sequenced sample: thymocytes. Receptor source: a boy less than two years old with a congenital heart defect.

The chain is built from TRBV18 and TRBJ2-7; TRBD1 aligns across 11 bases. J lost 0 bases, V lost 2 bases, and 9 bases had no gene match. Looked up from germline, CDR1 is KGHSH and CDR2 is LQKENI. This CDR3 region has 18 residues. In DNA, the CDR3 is TGTGCCAGCTCACCAGGAACCGGGACAGGGGGAGGCTCCTACGAGCAGTACTTC. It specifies CASSPGTGTGGGSYEQYF. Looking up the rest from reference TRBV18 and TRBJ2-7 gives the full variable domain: NAGVMQNPRHLVRRRGQEARLRCSPMKGHSHVYWYRQLPEEGLKFMVYLQKENIIDESGMPKERFSAEFPKEGPSILRIQQVVRGDSAAYFCASSPGTGTGGGSYEQYFGPGTRLTVT.

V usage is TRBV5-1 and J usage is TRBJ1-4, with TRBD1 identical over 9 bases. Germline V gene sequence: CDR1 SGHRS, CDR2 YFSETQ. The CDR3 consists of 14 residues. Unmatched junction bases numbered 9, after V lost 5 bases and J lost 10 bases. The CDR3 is CASSRGQGLGKLFF. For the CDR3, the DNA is TGCGCCAGCAGTCGGGGACAGGGTTTAGGAAAACTGTTTTTT.

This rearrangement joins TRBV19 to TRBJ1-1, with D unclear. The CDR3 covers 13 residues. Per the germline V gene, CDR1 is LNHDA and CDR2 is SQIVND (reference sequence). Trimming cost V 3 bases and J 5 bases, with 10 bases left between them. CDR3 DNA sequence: TGTGCCAGTAGTATCGGGAGGGATACTGAAGCTTTCTTT. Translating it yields CASSIGRDTEAFF.

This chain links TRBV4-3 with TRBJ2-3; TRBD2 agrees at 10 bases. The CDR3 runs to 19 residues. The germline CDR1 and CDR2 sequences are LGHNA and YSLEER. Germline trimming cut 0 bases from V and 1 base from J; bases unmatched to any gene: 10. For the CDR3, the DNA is TGCGCCAGCAGCCAAGACCCTAGCGGGAGCGGTTTACGCACAGATACGCAGTATTTT. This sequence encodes CASSQDPSGSGLRTDTQYF.

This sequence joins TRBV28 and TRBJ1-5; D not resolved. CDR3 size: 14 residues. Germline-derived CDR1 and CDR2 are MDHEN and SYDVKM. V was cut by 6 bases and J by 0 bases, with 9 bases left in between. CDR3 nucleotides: TGTGCCAGCAGGTTCCCTCTTAGCAATCAGCCCCAGCATTTT. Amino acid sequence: CASRFPLSNQPQHF.

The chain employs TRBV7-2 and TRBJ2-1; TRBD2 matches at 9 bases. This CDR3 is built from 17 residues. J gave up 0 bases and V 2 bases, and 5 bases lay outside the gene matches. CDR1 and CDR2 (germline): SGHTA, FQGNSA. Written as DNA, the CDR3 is TGTGCCAGCAGCTTATCACTAGCGGGTCCCTCCTACAATGAGCAGTTCTTC. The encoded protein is CASSLSLAGPSYNEQFF.

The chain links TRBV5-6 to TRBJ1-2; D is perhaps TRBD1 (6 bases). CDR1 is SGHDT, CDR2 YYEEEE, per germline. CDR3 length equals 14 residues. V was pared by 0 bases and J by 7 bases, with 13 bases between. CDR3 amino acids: CASSLVQGNGGYTF. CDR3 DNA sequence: TGTGCCAGCAGCTTGGTACAGGGAAACGGTGGCTACACCTTC. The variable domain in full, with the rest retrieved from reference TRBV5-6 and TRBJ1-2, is DAGVTQSPTHLIKTRGQQVTLRCSPKSGHDTVSWYQQALGQGPQFIFQYYEEEERQRGNFPDRFSGHQFPNYSSELNVNALLLGDSALYLCASSLVQGNGGYTFGSGTRLTVV.

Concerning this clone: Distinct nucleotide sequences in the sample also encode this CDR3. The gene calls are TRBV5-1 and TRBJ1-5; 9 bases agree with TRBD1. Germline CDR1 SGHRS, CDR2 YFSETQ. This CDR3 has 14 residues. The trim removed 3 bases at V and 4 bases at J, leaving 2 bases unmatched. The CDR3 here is CASSSTGGNQPQHF. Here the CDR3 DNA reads TGCGCCAGCAGCTCGACAGGGGGTAATCAGCCCCAGCATTTT.

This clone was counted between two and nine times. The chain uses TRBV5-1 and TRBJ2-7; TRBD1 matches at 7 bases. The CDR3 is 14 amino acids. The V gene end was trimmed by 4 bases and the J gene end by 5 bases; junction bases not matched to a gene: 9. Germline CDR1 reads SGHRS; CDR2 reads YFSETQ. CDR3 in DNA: TGCGCCAGCAGCCCACTTCAGGGGGTCCACGAGCAGTACTTC. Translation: CASSPLQGVHEQYF.

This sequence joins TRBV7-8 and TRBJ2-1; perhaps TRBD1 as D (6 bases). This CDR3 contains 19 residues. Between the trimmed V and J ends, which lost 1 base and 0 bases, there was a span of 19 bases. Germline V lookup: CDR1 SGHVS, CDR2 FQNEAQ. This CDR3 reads CASSLVGTTFLSSYNEQFF. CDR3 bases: TGTGCCAGCAGCTTAGTGGGGACAACCTTCCTTAGCTCCTACAATGAGCAGTTCTTC.

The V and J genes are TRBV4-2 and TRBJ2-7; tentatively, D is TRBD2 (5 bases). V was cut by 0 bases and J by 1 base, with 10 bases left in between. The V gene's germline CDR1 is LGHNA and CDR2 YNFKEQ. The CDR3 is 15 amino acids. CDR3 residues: CASSQDQTGSYEQYF. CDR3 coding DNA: TGTGCCAGCAGCCAAGATCAAACGGGATCCTACGAGCAGTACTTC.

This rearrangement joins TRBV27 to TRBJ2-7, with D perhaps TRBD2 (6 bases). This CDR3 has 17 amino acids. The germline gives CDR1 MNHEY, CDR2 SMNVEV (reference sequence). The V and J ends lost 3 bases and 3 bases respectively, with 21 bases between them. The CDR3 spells CASSLRLSEGLIYEQYF. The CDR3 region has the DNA TGTGCCAGCAGTTTGCGCTTGTCGGAGGGGCTCATCTACGAGCAGTACTTC.

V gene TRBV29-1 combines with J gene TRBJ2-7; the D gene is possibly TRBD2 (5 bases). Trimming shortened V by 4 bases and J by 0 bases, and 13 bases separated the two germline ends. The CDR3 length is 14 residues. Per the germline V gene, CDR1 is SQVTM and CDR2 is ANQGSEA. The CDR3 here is CSVVLARNSYEQYF. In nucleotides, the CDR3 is TGCAGCGTTGTTTTAGCGCGAAACTCCTACGAGCAGTACTTC.

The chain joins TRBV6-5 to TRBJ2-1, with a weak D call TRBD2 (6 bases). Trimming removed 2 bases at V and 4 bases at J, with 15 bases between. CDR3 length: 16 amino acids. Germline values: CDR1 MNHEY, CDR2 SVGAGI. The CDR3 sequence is CASSYPGGGKYNEQFF. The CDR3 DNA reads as TGTGCCAGCAGTTACCCCGGGGGAGGCAAATACAATGAGCAGTTCTTC.

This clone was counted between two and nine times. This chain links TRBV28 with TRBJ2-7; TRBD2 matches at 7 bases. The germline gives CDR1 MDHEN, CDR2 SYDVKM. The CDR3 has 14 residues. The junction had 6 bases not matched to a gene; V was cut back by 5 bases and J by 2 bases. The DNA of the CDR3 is TGTGCCAGCAGTCCTGCTAGCGGTCCCTACGAGCAGTACTTC. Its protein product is CASSPASGPYEQYF.

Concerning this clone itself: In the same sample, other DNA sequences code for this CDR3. For the CDR3, the DNA is TGTGCCAGCAGTTCCCGGGACAGGGATTCCTACGAGCAGTACTTC. Translating it yields CASSSRDRDSYEQYF. The V gene is TRBV27, the J gene TRBJ2-7; 9 bases agree with TRBD1. The ends lost 4 bases at V and 1 base at J; junction bases unmatched: 5. Germline V CDR1 and CDR2: MNHEY, SMNVEV (reference sequence). CDR3 length equals 15 residues.

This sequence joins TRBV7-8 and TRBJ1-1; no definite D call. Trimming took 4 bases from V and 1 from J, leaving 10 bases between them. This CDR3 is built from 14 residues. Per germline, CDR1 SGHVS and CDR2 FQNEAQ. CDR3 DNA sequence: TGTGCCAGCAGCTGCTCCCACAGGAACACTGAAGCTTTCTTT. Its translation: CASSCSHRNTEAFF.

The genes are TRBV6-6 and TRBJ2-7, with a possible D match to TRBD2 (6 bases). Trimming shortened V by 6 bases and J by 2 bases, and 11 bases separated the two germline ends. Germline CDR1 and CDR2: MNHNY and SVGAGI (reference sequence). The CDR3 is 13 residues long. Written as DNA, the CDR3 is TGTGCCAGCAGAGAAGGAGGGACCTACGAGCAGTACTTC. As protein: CASREGGTYEQYF.

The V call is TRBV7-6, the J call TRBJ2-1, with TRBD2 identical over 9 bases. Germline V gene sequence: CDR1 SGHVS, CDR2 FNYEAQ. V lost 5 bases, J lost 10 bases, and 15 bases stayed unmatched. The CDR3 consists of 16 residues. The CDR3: CASSPRVLAGYGEQFF. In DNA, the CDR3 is TGTGCCAGCAGCCCCCGCGTTCTAGCGGGATACGGAGAGCAGTTCTTC.

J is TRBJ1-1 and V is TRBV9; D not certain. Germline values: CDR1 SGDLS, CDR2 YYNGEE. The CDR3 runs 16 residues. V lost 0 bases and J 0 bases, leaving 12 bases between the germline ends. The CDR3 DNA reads TGTGCCAGCAGCGTAGGGGGAGACTGGATGAACACTGAAGCTTTCTTT. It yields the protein CASSVGGDWMNTEAFF.

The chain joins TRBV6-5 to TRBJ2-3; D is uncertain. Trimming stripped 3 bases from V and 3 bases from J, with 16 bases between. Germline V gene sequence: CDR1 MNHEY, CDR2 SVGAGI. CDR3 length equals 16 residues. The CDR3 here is CASSYRGSGSTDTQYF. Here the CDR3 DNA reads TGTGCCAGCAGTTATCGCGGAAGTGGGTCAACAGATACGCAGTATTTT.

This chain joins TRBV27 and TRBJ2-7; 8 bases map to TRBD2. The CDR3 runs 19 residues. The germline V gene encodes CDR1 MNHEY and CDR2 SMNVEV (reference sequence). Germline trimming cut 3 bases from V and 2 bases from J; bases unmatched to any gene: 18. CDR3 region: CASSFTPQERGRFPYEQYF. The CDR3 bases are TGTGCCAGCAGTTTTACACCACAAGAGCGCGGGAGGTTCCCCTACGAGCAGTACTTC.

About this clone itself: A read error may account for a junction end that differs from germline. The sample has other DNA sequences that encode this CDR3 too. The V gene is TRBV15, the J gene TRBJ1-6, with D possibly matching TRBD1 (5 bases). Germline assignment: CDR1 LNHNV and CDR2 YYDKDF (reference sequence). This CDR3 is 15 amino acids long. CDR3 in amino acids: CATSRLGLSNSPLHF. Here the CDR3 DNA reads TGTGCCACCAGCAGGCTGGGACTGTCTAATTCCCCCCTCCACTTT.